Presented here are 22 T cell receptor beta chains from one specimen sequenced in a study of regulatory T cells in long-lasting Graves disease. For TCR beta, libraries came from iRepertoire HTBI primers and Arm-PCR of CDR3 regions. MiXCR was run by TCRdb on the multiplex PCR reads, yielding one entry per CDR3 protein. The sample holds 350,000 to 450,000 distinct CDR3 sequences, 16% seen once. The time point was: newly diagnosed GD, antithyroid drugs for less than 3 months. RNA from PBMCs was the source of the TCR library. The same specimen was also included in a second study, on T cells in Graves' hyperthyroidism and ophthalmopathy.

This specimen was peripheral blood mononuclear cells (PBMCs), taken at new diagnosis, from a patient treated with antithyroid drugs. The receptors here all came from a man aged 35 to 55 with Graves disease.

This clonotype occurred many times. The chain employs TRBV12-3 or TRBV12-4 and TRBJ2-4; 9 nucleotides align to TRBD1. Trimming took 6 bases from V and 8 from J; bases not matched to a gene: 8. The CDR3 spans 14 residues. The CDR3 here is CASRPGTGKYIQYF. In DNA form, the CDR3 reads TGTGCCAGCAGGCCAGGGACAGGGAAGTACATTCAGTACTTC.

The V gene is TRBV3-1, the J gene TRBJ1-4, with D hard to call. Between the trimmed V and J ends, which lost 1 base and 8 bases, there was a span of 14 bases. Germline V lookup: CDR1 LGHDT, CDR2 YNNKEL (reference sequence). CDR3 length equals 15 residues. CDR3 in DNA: TGTGCCAGCAGCCAAGGGACCGGGGTTGGCGAAAAACTGTTTTTT. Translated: CASSQGTGVGEKLFF.

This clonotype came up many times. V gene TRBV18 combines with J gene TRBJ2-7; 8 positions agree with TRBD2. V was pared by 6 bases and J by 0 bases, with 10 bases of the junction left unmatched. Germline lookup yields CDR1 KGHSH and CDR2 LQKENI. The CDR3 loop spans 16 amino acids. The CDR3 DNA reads TGTGCCAGCTCGCCGGGGGGGTTAACTGGCTCCTACGAGCAGTACTTC. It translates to CASSPGGLTGSYEQYF.

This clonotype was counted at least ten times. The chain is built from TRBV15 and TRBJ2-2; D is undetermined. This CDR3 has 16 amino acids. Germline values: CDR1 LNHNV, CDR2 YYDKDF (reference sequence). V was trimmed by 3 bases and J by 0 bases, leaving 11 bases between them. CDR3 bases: TGTGCCACCAGCAGGTTTGGCGGAACGAACACCGGGGAGCTGTTTTTT. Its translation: CATSRFGGTNTGELFF.

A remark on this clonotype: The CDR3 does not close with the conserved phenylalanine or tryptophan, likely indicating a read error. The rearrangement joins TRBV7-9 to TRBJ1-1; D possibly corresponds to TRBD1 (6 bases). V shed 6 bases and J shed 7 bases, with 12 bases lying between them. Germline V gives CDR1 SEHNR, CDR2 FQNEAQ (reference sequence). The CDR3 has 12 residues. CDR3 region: CASRTGGGEAFI. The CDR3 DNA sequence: TGTGCCAGCAGGACGGGAGGGGGTGAAGCTTTCATT.

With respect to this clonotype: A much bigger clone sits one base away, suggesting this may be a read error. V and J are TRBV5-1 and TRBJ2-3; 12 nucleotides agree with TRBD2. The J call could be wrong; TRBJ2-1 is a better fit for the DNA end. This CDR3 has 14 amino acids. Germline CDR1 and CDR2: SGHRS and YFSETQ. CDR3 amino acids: CASRRTSGDWWQFF. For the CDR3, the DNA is TGCGCCAGCAGACGGACTAGCGGGGATTGGTGGCAGTTCTTC.

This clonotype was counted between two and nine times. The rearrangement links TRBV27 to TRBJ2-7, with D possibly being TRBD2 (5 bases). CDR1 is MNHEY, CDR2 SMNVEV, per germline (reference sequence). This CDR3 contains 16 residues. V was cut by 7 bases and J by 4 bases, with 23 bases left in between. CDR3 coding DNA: TGTGCCAGCAATTTCCAAGCCTCAAGCACGGGGTACGAGCAGTACTTC. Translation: CASNFQASSTGYEQYF.

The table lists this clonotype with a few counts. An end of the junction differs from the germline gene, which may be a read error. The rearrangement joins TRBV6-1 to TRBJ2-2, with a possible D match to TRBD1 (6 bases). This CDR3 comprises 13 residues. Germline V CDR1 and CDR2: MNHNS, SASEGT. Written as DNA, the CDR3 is TGTGCCAGCAGAGAAGGGGGTCCCGGGGAGCTGTTTTTT. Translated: CASREGGPGELFF.

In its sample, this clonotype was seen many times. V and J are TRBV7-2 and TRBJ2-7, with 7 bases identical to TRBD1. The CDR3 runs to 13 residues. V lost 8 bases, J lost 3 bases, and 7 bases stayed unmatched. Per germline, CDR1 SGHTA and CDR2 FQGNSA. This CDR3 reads CASGRWTGYEQYF. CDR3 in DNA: TGTGCCAGCGGGAGATGGACAGGCTACGAGCAGTACTTC.

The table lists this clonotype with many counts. This CDR3 is CASSFQPGHSSYNEQFF. The CDR3 DNA is TGTGCCAGCAGCTTTCAGCCGGGACATAGCTCCTACAATGAGCAGTTCTTC. V and J are TRBV11-2 and TRBJ2-1, with a weak D call TRBD1 (6 bases). This CDR3 has 17 amino acids. Trimming removed 3 bases from V and 0 bases from J, with 15 bases in between. Germline V gene sequence: CDR1 SGHAT, CDR2 FQNNGV.

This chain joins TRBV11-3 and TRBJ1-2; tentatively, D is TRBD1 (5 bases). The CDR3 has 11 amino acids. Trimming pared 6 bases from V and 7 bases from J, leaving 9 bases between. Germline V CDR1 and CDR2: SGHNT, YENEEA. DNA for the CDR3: TGTGCCAGCAGTCCAGGGACTGGCTACACCTTC. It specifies CASSPGTGYTF.

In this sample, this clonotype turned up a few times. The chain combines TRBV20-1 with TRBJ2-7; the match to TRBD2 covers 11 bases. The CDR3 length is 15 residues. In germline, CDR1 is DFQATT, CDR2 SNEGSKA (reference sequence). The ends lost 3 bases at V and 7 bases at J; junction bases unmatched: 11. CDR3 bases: TGCAGTGCTAGGCCTAGACTAGCGGGGATCACAGAGCAGTACTTC. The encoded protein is CSARPRLAGITEQYF.

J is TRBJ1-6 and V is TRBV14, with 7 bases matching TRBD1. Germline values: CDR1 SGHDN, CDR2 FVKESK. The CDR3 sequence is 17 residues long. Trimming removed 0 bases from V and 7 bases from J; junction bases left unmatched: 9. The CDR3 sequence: CASSQDLQGRENSPLHF. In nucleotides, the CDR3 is TGTGCCAGCAGCCAAGACCTACAGGGGAGAGAGAATTCACCCCTCCACTTT.

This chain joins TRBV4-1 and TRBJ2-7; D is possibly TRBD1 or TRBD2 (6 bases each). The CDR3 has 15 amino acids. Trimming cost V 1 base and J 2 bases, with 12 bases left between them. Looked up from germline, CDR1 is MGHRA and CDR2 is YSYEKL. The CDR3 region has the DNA TGCGCCAGCAGCCAAGGTACGGGGGCCGCCTACGAGCAGTACTTC. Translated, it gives CASSQGTGAAYEQYF.

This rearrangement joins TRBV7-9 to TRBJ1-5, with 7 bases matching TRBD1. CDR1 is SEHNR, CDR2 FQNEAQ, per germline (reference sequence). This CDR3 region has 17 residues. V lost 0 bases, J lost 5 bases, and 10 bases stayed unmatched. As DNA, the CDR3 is TGTGCCAGCAGCTTAGCGCTGGCAGGGGGGGTGCATCAGCCCCAGCATTTT. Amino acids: CASSLALAGGVHQPQHF.

CDR3: CSVARGGSYF. CDR3 bases: TGCAGCGTCGCTCGGGGGGGATCATATTTT. V gene TRBV29-1 combines with J gene TRBJ2-3; TRBD2 aligns across 8 bases. V lost 6 bases, J lost 15 bases, and 8 bases stayed unmatched. CDR1 is SQVTM, CDR2 ANQGSEA, per germline. The CDR3 consists of 10 residues.

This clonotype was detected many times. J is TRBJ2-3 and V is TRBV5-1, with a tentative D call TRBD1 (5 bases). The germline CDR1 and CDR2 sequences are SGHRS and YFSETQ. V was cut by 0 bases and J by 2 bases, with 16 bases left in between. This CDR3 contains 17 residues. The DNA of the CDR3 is TGCGCCAGCAGCTTGGCCCGCAGGGCAATGTACACAGATACGCAGTATTTT. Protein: CASSLARRAMYTDTQYF.

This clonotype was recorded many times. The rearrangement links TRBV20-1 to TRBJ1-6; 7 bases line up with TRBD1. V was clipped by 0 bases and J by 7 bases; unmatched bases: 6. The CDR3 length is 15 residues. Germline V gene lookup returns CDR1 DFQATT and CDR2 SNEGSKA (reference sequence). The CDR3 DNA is TGCAGTGCTAGAGATGTCCAGGGGGGCAATTCACCCCTCCACTTT. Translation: CSARDVQGGNSPLHF.

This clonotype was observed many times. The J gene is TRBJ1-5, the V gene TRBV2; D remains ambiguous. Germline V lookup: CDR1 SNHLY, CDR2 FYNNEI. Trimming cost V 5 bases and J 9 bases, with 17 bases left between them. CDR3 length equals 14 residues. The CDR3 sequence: CASSTNRRDRPQHF. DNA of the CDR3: TGTGCCAGCAGTACCAACCGTAGGGATCGGCCCCAGCATTTT.

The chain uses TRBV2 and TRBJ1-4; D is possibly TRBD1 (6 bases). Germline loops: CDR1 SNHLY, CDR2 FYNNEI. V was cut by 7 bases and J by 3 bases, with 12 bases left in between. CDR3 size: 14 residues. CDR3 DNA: TGTGCCAGCAAGTTGGGACACTCTAATGAAAAACTGTTTTTT. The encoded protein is CASKLGHSNEKLFF.

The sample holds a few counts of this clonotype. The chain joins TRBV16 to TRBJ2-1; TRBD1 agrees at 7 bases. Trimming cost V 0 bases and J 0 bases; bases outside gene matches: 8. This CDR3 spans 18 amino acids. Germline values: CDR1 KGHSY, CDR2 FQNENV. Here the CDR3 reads CASSQSRPGQSSYNEQFF. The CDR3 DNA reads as TGTGCCAGCAGCCAATCGCGGCCGGGACAGAGCTCCTACAATGAGCAGTTCTTC. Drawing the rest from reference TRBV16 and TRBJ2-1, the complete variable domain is GEEVAQTPKHLVRGEGQKAKLYCAPIKGHSYVFWYQQVLKNEFKFLISFQNENVFDETGMPKERFSAKCLPNSPCSLEIQATKLEDSAVYFCASSQSRPGQSSYNEQFFGPGTRLTVL.

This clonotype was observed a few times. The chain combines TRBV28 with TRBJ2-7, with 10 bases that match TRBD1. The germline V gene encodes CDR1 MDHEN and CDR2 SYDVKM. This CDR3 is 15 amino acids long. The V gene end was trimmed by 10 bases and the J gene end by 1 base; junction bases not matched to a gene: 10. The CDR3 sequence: CANAHWDRGSYEQYF. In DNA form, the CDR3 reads TGTGCCAACGCCCATTGGGACAGGGGTTCCTACGAGCAGTACTTC.